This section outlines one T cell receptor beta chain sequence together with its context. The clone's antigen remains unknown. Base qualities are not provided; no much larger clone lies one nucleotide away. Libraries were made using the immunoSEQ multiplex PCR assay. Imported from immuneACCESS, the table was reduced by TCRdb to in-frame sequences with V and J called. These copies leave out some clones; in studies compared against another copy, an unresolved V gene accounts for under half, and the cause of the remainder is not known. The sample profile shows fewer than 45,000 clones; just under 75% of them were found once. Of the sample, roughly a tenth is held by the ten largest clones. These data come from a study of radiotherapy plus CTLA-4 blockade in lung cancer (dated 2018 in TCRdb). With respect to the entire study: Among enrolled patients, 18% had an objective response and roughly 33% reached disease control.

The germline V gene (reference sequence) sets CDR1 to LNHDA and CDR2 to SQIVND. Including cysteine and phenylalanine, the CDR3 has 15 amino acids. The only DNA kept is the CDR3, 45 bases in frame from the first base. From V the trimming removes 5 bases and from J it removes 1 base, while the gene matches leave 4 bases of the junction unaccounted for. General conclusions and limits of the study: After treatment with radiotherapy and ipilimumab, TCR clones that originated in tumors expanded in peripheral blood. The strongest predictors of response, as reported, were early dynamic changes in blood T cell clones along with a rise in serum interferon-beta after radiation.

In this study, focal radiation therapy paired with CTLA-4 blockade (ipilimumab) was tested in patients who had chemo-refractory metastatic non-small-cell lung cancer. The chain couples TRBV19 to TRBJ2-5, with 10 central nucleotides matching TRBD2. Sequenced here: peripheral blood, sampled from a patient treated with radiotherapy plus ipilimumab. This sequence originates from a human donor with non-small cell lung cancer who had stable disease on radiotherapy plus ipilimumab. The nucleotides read TGTGCCAGTAGTTCCTGGACTAGCGGCCAAGAGACCCAGTACTTC. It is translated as CASSSWTSGQETQYF. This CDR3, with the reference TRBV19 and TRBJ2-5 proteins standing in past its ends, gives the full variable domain DGGITQSPKYLFRKEGQNVTLSCEQNLNHDAMYWYRQDPGQGLRLIYYSQIVNDFQKGDIAEGYSVSREKKESFPLTVTSAQKNPTAFYLCASSSWTSGQETQYFGPGTRLLVL.